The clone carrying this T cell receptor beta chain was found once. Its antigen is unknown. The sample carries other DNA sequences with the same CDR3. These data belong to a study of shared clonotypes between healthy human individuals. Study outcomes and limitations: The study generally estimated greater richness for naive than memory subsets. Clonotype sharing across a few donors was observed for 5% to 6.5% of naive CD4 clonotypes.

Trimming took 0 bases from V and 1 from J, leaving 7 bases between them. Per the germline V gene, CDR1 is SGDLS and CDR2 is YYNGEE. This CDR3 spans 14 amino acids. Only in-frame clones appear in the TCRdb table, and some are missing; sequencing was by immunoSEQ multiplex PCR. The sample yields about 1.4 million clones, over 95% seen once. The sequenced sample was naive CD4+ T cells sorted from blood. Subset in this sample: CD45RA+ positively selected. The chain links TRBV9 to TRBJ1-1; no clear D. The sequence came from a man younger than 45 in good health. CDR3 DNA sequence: TGTGCCAGCAGCGTAGGGACGGCGAACACTGAAGCTTTCTTT. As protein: CASSVGTANTEAFF.